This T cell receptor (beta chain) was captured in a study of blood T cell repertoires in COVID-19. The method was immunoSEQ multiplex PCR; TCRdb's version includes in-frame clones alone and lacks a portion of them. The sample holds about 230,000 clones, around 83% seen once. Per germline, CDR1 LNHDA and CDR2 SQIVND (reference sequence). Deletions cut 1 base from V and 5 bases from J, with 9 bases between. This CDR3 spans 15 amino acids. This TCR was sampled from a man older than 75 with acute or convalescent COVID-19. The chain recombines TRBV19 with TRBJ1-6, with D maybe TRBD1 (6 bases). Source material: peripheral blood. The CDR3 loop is CASSIAGANNSPLHF. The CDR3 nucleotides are TGTGCCAGTAGTATAGCAGGGGCTAATAATTCACCCCTCCACTTT.